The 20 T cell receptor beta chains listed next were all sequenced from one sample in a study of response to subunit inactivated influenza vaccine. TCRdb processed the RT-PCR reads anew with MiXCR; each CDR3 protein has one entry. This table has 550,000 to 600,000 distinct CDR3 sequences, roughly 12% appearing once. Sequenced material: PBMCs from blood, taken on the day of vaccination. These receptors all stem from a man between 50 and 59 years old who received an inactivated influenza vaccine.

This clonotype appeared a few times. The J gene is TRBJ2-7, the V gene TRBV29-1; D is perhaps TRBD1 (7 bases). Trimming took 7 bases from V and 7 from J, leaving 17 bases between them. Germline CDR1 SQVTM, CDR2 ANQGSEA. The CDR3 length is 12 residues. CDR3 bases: TGCAGCGGTCAGGGGGTCGGGGGTGAGCAGTACTTC. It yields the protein CSGQGVGGEQYF.

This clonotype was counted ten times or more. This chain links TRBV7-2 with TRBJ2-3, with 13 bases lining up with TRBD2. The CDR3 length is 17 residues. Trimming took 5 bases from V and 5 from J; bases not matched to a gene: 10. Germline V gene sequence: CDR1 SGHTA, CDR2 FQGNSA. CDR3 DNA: TGTGCCAGCAGCGAGACTAGCGGGAGGTTCGGGGGAGATACGCAGTATTTT. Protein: CASSETSGRFGGDTQYF.

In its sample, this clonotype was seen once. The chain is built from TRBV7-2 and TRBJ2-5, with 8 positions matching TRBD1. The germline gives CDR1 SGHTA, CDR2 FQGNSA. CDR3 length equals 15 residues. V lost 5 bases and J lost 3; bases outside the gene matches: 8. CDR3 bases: TGTGCCAGCAGCCCCAGGACAGGGCGGGAAGAGACCCAGTACTTC. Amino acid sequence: CASSPRTGREETQYF.

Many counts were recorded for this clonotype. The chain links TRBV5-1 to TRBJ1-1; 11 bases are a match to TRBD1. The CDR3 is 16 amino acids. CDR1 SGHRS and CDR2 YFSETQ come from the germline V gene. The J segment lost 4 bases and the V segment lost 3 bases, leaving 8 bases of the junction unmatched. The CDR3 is CASSSTTGTGGTEAFF. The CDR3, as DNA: TGCGCCAGCAGCTCCACAACCGGGACAGGGGGCACTGAAGCTTTCTTT.

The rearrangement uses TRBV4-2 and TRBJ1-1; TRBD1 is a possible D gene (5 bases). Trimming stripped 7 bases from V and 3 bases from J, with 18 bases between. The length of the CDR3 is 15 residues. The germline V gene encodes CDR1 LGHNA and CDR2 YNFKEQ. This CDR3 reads CASTIYPGFDTEAFF. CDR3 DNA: TGTGCCAGCACCATATACCCAGGGTTCGACACTGAAGCTTTCTTT.

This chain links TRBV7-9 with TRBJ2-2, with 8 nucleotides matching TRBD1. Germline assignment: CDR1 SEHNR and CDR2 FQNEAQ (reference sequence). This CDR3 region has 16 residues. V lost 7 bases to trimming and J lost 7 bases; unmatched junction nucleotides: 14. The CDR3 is CASTTSVSRGHGELFF. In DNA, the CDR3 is TGTGCCAGCACCACCTCCGTCTCCAGGGGGCACGGGGAGCTGTTTTTT.

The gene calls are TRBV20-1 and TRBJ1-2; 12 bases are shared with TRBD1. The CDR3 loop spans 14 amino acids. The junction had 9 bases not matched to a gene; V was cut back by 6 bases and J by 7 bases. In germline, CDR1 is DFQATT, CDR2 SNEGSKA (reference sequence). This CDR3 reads CSAPPGQGAPGYTF. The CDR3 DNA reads TGCAGTGCCCCTCCGGGACAGGGGGCGCCTGGCTACACCTTC.

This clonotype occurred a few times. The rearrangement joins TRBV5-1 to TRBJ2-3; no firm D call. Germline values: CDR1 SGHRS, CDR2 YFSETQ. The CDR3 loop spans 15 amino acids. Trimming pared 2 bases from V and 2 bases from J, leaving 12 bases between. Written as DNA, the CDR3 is TGCGCCAGCAGCTTTAGCTACCCGACCACAGATACGCAGTATTTT. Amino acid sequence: CASSFSYPTTDTQYF.

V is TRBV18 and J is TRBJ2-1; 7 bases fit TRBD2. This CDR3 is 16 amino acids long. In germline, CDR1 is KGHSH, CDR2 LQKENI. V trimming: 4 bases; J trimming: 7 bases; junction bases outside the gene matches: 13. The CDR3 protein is CASSQGLGGSLNEQFF. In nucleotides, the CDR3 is TGTGCCAGCTCACAGGGACTGGGGGGGTCTTTGAATGAGCAGTTCTTC.

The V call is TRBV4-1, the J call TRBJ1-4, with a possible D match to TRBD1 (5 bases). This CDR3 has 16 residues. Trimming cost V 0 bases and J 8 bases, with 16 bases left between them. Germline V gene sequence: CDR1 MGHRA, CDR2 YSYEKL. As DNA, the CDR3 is TGCGCCAGCAGCCAAGATGTAGCCGCGCGGGGGGAAAAACTGTTTTTT. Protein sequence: CASSQDVAARGEKLFF.

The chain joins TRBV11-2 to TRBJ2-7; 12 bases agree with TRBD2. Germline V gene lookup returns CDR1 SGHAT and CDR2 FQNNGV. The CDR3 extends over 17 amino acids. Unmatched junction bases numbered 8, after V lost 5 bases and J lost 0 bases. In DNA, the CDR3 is TGTGCCAGCAGCACCGGACTAGCGGGGATCTCCTCCTACGAGCAGTACTTC. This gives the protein CASSTGLAGISSYEQYF.

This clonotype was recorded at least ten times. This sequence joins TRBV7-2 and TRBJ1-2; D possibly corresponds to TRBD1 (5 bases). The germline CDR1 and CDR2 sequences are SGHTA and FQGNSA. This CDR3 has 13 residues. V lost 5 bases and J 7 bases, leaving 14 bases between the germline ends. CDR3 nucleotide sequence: TGTGCCAGCAGCATGCAACAGGTCTCTGGCTACACCTTC. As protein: CASSMQQVSGYTF.

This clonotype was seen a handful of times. This chain's CDR3 is CSVLQGAYEQYF. In DNA form, the CDR3 reads TGCAGCGTTCTTCAGGGAGCCTACGAGCAGTACTTC. The chain couples TRBV29-1 to TRBJ2-7; D possibly uses TRBD1 or TRBD2 (5 bases each). The CDR3 has 12 residues. Germline-derived CDR1 and CDR2 are SQVTM and ANQGSEA. Trimming shortened V by 5 bases and J by 2 bases, and 10 bases separated the two germline ends.

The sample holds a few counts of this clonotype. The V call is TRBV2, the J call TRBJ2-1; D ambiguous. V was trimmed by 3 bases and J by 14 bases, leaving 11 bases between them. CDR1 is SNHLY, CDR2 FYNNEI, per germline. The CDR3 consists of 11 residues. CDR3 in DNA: TGTGCCAGCAGTGATCAGGTCCTTAAGTTCTTC. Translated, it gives CASSDQVLKFF. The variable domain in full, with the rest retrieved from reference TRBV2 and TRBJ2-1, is EPEVTQTPSHQVTQMGQEVILRCVPISNHLYFYWYRQILGQKVEFLVSFYNNEISEKSEIFDDQFSVERPDGSNFTLKIRSTKLEDSAMYFCASSDQVLKFFGPGTRLTVL.

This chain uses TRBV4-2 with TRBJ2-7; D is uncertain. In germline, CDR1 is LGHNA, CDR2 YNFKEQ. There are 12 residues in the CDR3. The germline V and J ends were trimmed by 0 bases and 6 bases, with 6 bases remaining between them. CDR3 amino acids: CASSQDTIEQYF. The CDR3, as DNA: TGTGCCAGCAGCCAAGATACTATCGAGCAGTACTTC.

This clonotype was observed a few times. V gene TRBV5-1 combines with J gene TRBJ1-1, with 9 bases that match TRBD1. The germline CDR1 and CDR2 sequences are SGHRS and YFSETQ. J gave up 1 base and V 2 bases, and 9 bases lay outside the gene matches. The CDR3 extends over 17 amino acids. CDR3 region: CASSLYGTGRSNTEAFF. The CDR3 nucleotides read TGCGCCAGCAGCTTATACGGGACAGGGCGATCGAACACTGAAGCTTTCTTT.

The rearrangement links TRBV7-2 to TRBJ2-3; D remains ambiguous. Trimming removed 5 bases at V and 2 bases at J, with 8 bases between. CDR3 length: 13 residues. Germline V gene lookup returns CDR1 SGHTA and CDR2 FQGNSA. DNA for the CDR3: TGTGCCAGCAGCCGGCCACCCACAGATACGCAGTATTTT. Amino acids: CASSRPPTDTQYF.

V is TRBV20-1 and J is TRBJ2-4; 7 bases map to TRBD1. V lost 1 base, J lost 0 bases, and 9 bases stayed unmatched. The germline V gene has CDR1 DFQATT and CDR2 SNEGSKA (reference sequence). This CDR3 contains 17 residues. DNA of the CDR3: TGCAGTGCTAGAGGGGAAGGACAGGTGGTAGCCAAAAACATTCAGTACTTC. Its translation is CSARGEGQVVAKNIQYF.

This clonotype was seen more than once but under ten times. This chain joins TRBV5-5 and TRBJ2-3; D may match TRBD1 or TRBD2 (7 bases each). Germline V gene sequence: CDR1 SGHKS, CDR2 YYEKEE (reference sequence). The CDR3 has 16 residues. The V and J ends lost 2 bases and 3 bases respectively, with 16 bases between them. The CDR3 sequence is CASSFLQGRGTDTQYF. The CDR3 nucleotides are TGTGCCAGCAGCTTCCTACAGGGGAGGGGAACAGATACGCAGTATTTT.

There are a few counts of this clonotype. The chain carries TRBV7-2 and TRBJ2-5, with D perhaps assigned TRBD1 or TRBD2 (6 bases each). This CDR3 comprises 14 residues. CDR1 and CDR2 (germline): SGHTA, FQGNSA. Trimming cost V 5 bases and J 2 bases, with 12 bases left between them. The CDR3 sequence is CASSLTGRQETQYF. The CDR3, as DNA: TGTGCCAGCAGCCTCACAGGGAGGCAAGAGACCCAGTACTTC.